This T cell receptor beta chain was captured by sequencing in a study of blood T cell repertoires in COVID-19. Whole-study context: Sources were T cells, B-cell-depleted T cells, or PBMCs; the material itself was cDNA or gDNA.

Germline CDR1 SQVTM, CDR2 ANQGSEA. This CDR3 is built from 13 residues. Trimming cost V 7 bases and J 2 bases, with 14 bases left between them. Original methodology: By means of reference gene primer amplification, nucleated cell counts were estimated. Sequencing used immunoSEQ multiplex PCR; TCRdb keeps in-frame clones, though not all of them. D and trimming were read from the DNA, whereas the V and J calls and clone size are those reported in that table. The sample lists about 250,000 clones; 85% to 90% were seen once. This clone was seen a few times. Assignments of participants to cohorts depended upon their own reported clinical history. Cohort 3 donors counted as recovered after two negative PCRs, clearance, or resolved symptoms.

This sequence was found in a woman between 18 and 30 years old who had recovered from COVID-19. The specimen sequenced was PBMCs or T cells enriched from blood (not recorded which). The genes are TRBV29-1 and TRBJ1-1, with no clear D. The CDR3 DNA reads as TGCAGCGCTGCAGGACTGACCAACACTGAAGCTTTCTTT. It encodes CSAAGLTNTEAFF.